This T cell receptor beta chain was documented in a study of blood T cells in healthy people across ages. Study-wide results and caveats: It was held that diversity estimates obtained from one million T cells represented underestimates.

Researchers collected roughly 9.8 milliliters of peripheral blood from every single donor. This CDR3 spans 17 amino acids. Germline CDR1 KGHSH, CDR2 LQKENI. V lost 3 bases, J lost 4 bases, and 19 bases lay in between. This clonotype appeared a few times. The antigen remains unidentified. A J-beta primer mix and a sample-barcoded 5' primer were used in a second PCR of roughly 6 to 11 cycles. Every cDNA molecule carried a tag from a template-switch adaptor bearing 12 random nucleotides. Every sample gave at least 2.5 million paired-end reads containing CDR3. From the 5' RACE reads, TCRdb called clonotypes with MiXCR, one entry per CDR3 protein. The table records hundreds of thousands of distinct CDR3 sequences, about 30% of them present only once.

The TCR originated in a woman of 80 years or more in good health. The V and J genes are TRBV18 and TRBJ1-5; D remains ambiguous. The sequenced sample was blood. Written as DNA, the CDR3 is TGTGCCAGCTCACCCCGCATGCTGACGGGCGGTAATCAGCCCCAGCATTTT. The encoded protein is CASSPRMLTGGNQPQHF. The whole variable domain, filled in from reference TRBV18 and TRBJ1-5, reads NAGVMQNPRHLVRRRGQEARLRCSPMKGHSHVYWYRQLPEEGLKFMVYLQKENIIDESGMPKERFSAEFPKEGPSILRIQQVVRGDSAAYFCASSPRMLTGGNQPQHFGDGTRLSIL.